The 16 T cell receptor beta chains below all came from one sample that was sequenced in a study of blood T cell repertoires in COVID-19. Data came from immunoSEQ multiplex PCR; TCRdb stores just in-frame clones and leaves some out. The repertoire includes about 240,000 clones, 70% to 90% of them detected once, and around 6.4% sits in the top ten. Sequencing used peripheral blood. The receptor source for this set is a woman aged 55-70 years with active or convalescent COVID-19.

The chain joins TRBV5-1 to TRBJ1-2, with a weak D call TRBD1 (6 bases). Germline values: CDR1 SGHRS, CDR2 YFSETQ. CDR3 length: 14 residues. V was pared by 0 bases and J by 14 bases, with 20 bases between. In DNA, the CDR3 is TGCGCCAGCAGCTTGGCGGACCGATTGGACAGAGGTACCTTC. Protein: CASSLADRLDRGTF.

This chain uses TRBV30 with TRBJ1-2; maybe TRBD1 (6 bases). The V end lost 2 bases, the J end lost 5 bases, and 15 bases lay between the germline ends. Germline V gene sequence: CDR1 GTSNPN, CDR2 SVGIG (reference sequence). The CDR3 runs 14 residues. The CDR3 loop reads CAWSNGRGRYGYTF. The CDR3, as DNA: TGTGCCTGGAGTAATGGCAGGGGAAGGTATGGCTACACCTTC. Full variable domain (missing parts from reference TRBV30 and TRBJ1-2): SQTIHQWPATLVQPVGSPLSLECTVEGTSNPNLYWYRQAAGRGLQLLFYSVGIGQISSEVPQNLSASRPQDRQFILSSKKLLLSDSGFYLCAWSNGRGRYGYTFGSGTRLTVV.

The count of this clone is one. The rearrangement links TRBV27 to TRBJ2-7, with a possible D match to TRBD2 (5 bases). This CDR3 has 15 residues. Germline CDR1 MNHEY, CDR2 SMNVEV (reference sequence). Deletions cut 4 bases from V and 0 bases from J, with 13 bases between. In DNA form, the CDR3 reads TGTGCCAGCAGTTGGGCGGACTCCCGCTCCTACGAGCAGTACTTC. It encodes CASSWADSRSYEQYF.

The chain links TRBV15 to TRBJ2-1, with 10 bases identical to TRBD2. Germline V gives CDR1 LNHNV, CDR2 YYDKDF (reference sequence). With V trimmed by 6 bases and J by 0 bases, 2 bases remained unmatched. The CDR3 consists of 15 residues. CDR3 nucleotides: TGTGCCACCAGTCCTAGCGGGAGCTCCTACAATGAGCAGTTCTTC. This encodes CATSPSGSSYNEQFF.

The genes are TRBV28 and TRBJ1-2; maybe TRBD1 (5 bases). Germline CDR1 and CDR2: MDHEN and SYDVKM. V was cut by 6 bases and J by 2 bases, with 22 bases left in between. This CDR3 is 17 amino acids long. CDR3: CASRVHGGTENNYGYTF. In DNA form, the CDR3 reads TGTGCCAGCAGGGTCCACGGGGGTACTGAAAACAACTATGGCTACACCTTC.

This chain links TRBV5-1 with TRBJ1-4, with TRBD1 as a possible D gene (5 bases). The length of the CDR3 is 14 residues. Germline CDR1 is SGHRS and CDR2 is YFSETQ. V gave up 0 bases and J gave up 8 bases, with 11 bases separating them. The DNA of the CDR3 is TGCGCCAGCAGCTTGGCCCAGGGTGGGGAAAAACTGTTTTTT. It codes for CASSLAQGGEKLFF. Complete variable domain (other parts from reference TRBV5-1 and TRBJ1-4): KAGVTQTPRYLIKTRGQQVTLSCSPISGHRSVSWYQQTPGQGLQFLFEYFSETQRNKGNFPGRFSGRQFSNSRSEMNVSTLELGDSALYLCASSLAQGGEKLFFGSGTQLSVL.

This chain joins TRBV19 and TRBJ1-1, with 10 nucleotides matching TRBD1. CDR1 and CDR2 from the germline V gene are LNHDA and SQIVND (reference sequence). CDR3 length equals 13 residues. The trim removed 8 bases at V and 1 base at J, leaving 1 base unmatched. The CDR3 nucleotides are TGTGCCAGTGGGGACAGGGGGAACACTGAAGCTTTCTTT. This gives the protein CASGDRGNTEAFF.

V usage is TRBV5-6 and J usage is TRBJ1-2; D gene ambiguous. V dropped 5 bases and J dropped 3 bases, with 14 bases sitting between them. Per germline, CDR1 SGHDT and CDR2 YYEEEE. This CDR3 is built from 14 residues. The CDR3 coding sequence is TGTGCCAGCAGTCCAGGCGGGTGGGACTATGGCTACACCTTC. It yields the protein CASSPGGWDYGYTF. The full variable domain, completed using reference TRBV5-6 and TRBJ1-2, is DAGVTQSPTHLIKTRGQQVTLRCSPKSGHDTVSWYQQALGQGPQFIFQYYEEEERQRGNFPDRFSGHQFPNYSSELNVNALLLGDSALYLCASSPGGWDYGYTFGSGTRLTVV.

This clone was seen once. V and J are TRBV11-2 and TRBJ1-1, with unresolved D. Germline CDR1 is SGHAT and CDR2 is FQNNGV. Trimming shortened V by 3 bases and J by 0 bases, and 8 bases separated the two germline ends. The CDR3 is 14 residues long. The CDR3 reads CASSLEGVNTEAFF. CDR3 nucleotides: TGTGCCAGCAGCTTGGAGGGAGTGAACACTGAAGCTTTCTTT.

The gene calls are TRBV18 and TRBJ2-2, with no clear D. Germline V gives CDR1 KGHSH, CDR2 LQKENI. V was pared by 4 bases and J by 3 bases, with 15 bases between. The CDR3 runs to 16 residues. The CDR3 nucleotides read TGTGCCAGCTCACGAGGAATAATTTCGGACACCGGGGAGCTGTTTTTT. It yields the protein CASSRGIISDTGELFF.

The J gene is TRBJ2-1, the V gene TRBV11-2, with TRBD2 matching over 9 bases. Trimming took 3 bases from V and 2 from J; bases not matched to a gene: 2. The CDR3 extends over 15 amino acids. Germline values: CDR1 SGHAT, CDR2 FQNNGV. CDR3 residues: CASSLGTSPYNEQFF. Written as DNA, the CDR3 is TGTGCCAGCAGCTTGGGGACTAGCCCCTACAATGAGCAGTTCTTC.

The chain has TRBV7-8 and TRBJ1-6; TRBD1 is a possible D gene (6 bases). V was clipped by 2 bases and J by 5 bases, with 13 bases between them. Germline V gene sequence: CDR1 SGHVS, CDR2 FQNEAQ. CDR3 size: 16 residues. The CDR3, as DNA: TGTGCCAGCAGCTTACCCGGGCCAGGGGATAATTCACCCCTCCACTTT. It specifies CASSLPGPGDNSPLHF.

This rearrangement joins TRBV5-1 to TRBJ2-1; 13 nucleotides line up with TRBD2. Germline V gives CDR1 SGHRS, CDR2 YFSETQ. CDR3 length: 16 residues. Trimming cost V 4 bases and J 0 bases; bases outside gene matches: 1. The CDR3 DNA is TGCGCCAGCAGCCGGACTAGCGGGGGCTCCTACAATGAGCAGTTCTTC. Translated, it gives CASSRTSGGSYNEQFF. The whole variable domain, filled in from reference TRBV5-1 and TRBJ2-1, reads KAGVTQTPRYLIKTRGQQVTLSCSPISGHRSVSWYQQTPGQGLQFLFEYFSETQRNKGNFPGRFSGRQFSNSRSEMNVSTLELGDSALYLCASSRTSGGSYNEQFFGPGTRLTVL.

This clone was seen once. This chain joins TRBV5-1 and TRBJ2-5; D may be TRBD2 (6 bases). V lost 4 bases, J lost 2 bases, and 15 bases lay in between. Germline CDR1 is SGHRS and CDR2 is YFSETQ. The CDR3 runs 15 residues. The DNA for the CDR3 is TGCGCCAGCAGCCCCAGCGGGCTAGCACAAGAGACCCAGTACTTC. It is translated as CASSPSGLAQETQYF.

The CDR3 sequence is CASSPPRLSGRETQYF. DNA for the CDR3: TGTGCCAGCTCACCACCAAGGTTGTCAGGGCGGGAGACCCAGTACTTC. This chain links TRBV18 with TRBJ2-5; D might be TRBD1 (5 bases). Germline V lookup: CDR1 KGHSH, CDR2 LQKENI. This CDR3 has 16 residues. V was pared by 0 bases and J by 5 bases, with 16 bases between.

The chain combines TRBV28 with TRBJ2-1; D is undetermined. The length of the CDR3 is 15 residues. Trimming removed 5 bases at V and 1 base at J, with 12 bases between. In germline, CDR1 is MDHEN, CDR2 SYDVKM. The CDR3 is CASSTPRFSYNEQFF. The CDR3 DNA reads TGTGCCAGCAGTACCCCGAGGTTTTCCTACAATGAGCAGTTCTTC. The complete variable domain, with remaining parts taken from reference TRBV28 and TRBJ2-1, reads DVKVTQSSRYLVKRTGEKVFLECVQDMDHENMFWYRQDPGLGLRLIYFSYDVKMKEKGDIPEGYSVSREKKERFSLILESASTNQTSMYLCASSTPRFSYNEQFFGPGTRLTVL.